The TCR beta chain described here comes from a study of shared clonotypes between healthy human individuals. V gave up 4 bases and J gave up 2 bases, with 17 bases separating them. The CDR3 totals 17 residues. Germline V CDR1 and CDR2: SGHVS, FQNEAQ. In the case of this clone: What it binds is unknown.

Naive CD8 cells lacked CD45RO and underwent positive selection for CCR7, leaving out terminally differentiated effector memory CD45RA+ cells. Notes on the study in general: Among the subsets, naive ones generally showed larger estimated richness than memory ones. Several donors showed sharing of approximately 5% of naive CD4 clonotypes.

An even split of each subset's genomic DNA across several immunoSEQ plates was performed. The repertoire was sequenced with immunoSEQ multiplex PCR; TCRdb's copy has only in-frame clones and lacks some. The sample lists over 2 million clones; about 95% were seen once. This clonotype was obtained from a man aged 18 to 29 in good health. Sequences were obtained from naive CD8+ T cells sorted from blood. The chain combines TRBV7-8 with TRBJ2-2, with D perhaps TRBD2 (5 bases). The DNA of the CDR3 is TGTGCCAGCAGCTCAGATGTCGCGGGCCGAAACACCGGGGAGCTGTTTTTT. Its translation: CASSSDVAGRNTGELFF.